This T cell receptor (beta chain) was retrieved from a study of T cells in Graves' hyperthyroidism and ophthalmopathy (dated by TCRdb to between 2018 and 2020). In the study overall: Peripheral blood was sampled at the time of initial diagnosis, prior to any treatment. A discovery cohort of approximately 97 patients, about 40 with Graves' ophthalmopathy and approximately 57 with stable Graves' hyperthyroidism, was used to find distinguishing TCR V-J signatures. An independent validation cohort of fewer than 20 hyperthyroidism patients and approximately 17 patients who later progressed to ophthalmopathy tested prospective prediction of ophthalmopathy. The roughly 100 discovery patients were randomly split 7:3 into training and test sets. In addition, the study compared T-cell repertoires in thyroid tissue and in blood from six Graves' hyperthyroidism patients. After sampling, hyperthyroidism patients received methimazole starting at 30 mg daily, and ophthalmopathy patients received high-dose intravenous methylprednisolone. According to the paper, TCR Vbeta CDR3 sequencing was carried out on 120 to 150 peripheral blood samples, which came from 40 to 45 ophthalmopathy, about 75 hyperthyroidism and roughly 17 progressor patients. Overall study outcomes, separate from this receptor: Sample size was not statistically predetermined, and investigators were not blinded to group allocation. A model built on a 13 V-J signature distinguished ophthalmopathy from stable hyperthyroidism, reaching 85% to 90% sensitivity and around 82% specificity in cross-validation and 80%/75% in testing. Most expanded thyroid clonotypes (frequency above 0.001) were also detected in blood, a finding suggesting that blood repertoires may reflect thyroid immune responses. In validation, the model predicted progression to ophthalmopathy a median of roughly 6.1 months before onset, with about 71% sensitivity and 72.22% specificity.

A patient counted as having stable Graves' hyperthyroidism if no progression to ophthalmopathy occurred over 18 months of follow-up. Hyperthyroidism patients were newly diagnosed, had a disease duration of under 2 months, and were aged 18 to 65 years. Exclusion was applied to patients with uncontrolled infections, other autoimmune diseases, pregnancy or lactation. Diagnoses were established on the basis of clinical symptoms, serum thyroxine and TRAb, thyroid ultrasound, and orbital computed tomography. Ficoll-Paque density gradient centrifugation was used to isolate PBMCs from about 10 ml of fresh peripheral blood. Trizol reagent was used to extract total RNA, and RNA quality was then checked on an Agilent 2100 Bioanalyzer. Amplification of TCR beta CDR3 regions was carried out from RNA transcripts. A first-round RT-PCR of the TCR CDR3 used the HTBI primer set with the Qiagen OneStep RT-PCR kit. The libraries were constructed in a second round of multiplex PCR and then size-selected and purified. Paired-end sequencing of the libraries was performed with 100 bp reads on an Illumina HiSeq2000. From the authors' description of their analysis: Raw data were processed with SOAPnuke, discarding reads with adapters, uncalled bases, mean Phred below 15, or no exact constant-primer or identifier match. High-quality paired reads were merged using COPE v1.2.5, and each unique nucleotide sequence was defined as a clonotype. Clonotypes were aligned to IMGT TRBV, TRBD and TRBJ reference segments using MiTCR v1.1. Only V-J combinations with frequency above 0.0001, covering 99.2% of repertoires, were analysed. A TCS score was defined as the ratio between F50 (clonal expansion) and ExV (chaos), using BLOSUM62-based TCRdist between CDR3 peptides within each V-J. Welch's t-statistics and random forest reduced approximately 520 V-J features to 10 to 15, which were used in a naive Bayes classifier (R e1071). The public sequencing data were trimmed at Q25 with fastp and processed into clonotypes with MiXCR by TCRdb, which kept only in-frame beta chains. Rows are combined by CDR3 protein, so each entry shows the most common genes and DNA. Clone size and V and J calls follow TCRdb, not the original study. The sample table lists 350,000 or so distinct CDR3 sequences, 21% of them with a count of one. The ten biggest clones cover around 48% of the sample.

Counted from cysteine to phenylalanine, this CDR3 has 15 amino acids. Solely the CDR3 DNA is kept, with 45 bases framed from the first base. V is reduced by 0 bases and J by 5 bases, leaving a spacing of 12 bases between them. Per the germline V gene, SGHRS is the CDR1 and YFSETQ is the CDR2. With respect to this clonotype: Its antigen is still unknown. No much larger clone exists at a distance of one base, and base qualities are not known.

Sequencing was performed on blood. The chain is encoded by TRBV5-1 joined to TRBJ2-1; the D gene assignment is ambiguous. The receptor comes from a woman in her forties or fifties with Graves' hyperthyroidism. Here is the DNA: TGCGCCAGCAGCTTGGGGGGAAATCGGGACAATGAGCAGTTCTTC. This translates into CASSLGGNRDNEQFF.